Presented here are 26 T cell receptor beta chains from one specimen sequenced in a study of early T cells in non-severe SARS-CoV-2 infection. TCRdb called the 5' RACE reads again in MiXCR, with one record for every CDR3 protein. The data contain about 56,000 distinct CDR3 sequences, over 9.5% of them singletons. Sequenced: whole blood. Receptor source: an adult who was a healthcare worker with PCR-confirmed SARS-CoV-2 infection or an uninfected control (not recorded which).

This clonotype occurred once. A much bigger clone sits one base away, suggesting this may be a read error. CDR3 DNA: TGTGCCACCTGGGACAGGGGCCATCTCTCTGGAAACACCATATATTTT. Encoded protein: CATWDRGHLSGNTIYF. The chain couples TRBV10-3 to TRBJ1-3; 10 bases fit TRBD1. The germline V gene has CDR1 ENHRY and CDR2 SYGVKD. The V segment lost 10 bases and the J segment 0 bases; nucleotides outside the gene matches: 9. CDR3 length equals 16 residues.

The chain is built from TRBV7-3 and TRBJ2-7; 7 bases are shared with TRBD1. The CDR3 has 12 residues. V dropped 4 bases and J dropped 5; count of bases not matched to a gene: 2. CDR1 and CDR2 from the germline V gene are SGHTA and FQGTGA. The CDR3 DNA reads TGTGCCAGCAGCTCAACAGGGGACGAGCAGTACTTC. Encoded protein: CASSSTGDEQYF.

The sample holds a few counts of this clonotype. The CDR3 reads CSAPRDTPYEQYF. In DNA form, the CDR3 reads TGCAGTGCTCCGAGGGACACGCCCTACGAGCAGTACTTC. This chain links TRBV20-1 with TRBJ2-7; possibly TRBD1 for D (6 bases). The CDR3 has 13 amino acids. Trimming stripped 5 bases from V and 2 bases from J, with 13 bases between. CDR1 is DFQATT, CDR2 SNEGSKA, per germline (reference sequence).

A few counts support this clonotype. This sequence joins TRBV5-6 and TRBJ2-5, with D uncertain. Germline values: CDR1 SGHDT, CDR2 YYEEEE. The CDR3 totals 12 residues. The V gene lost 4 bases and the J gene lost 1 base, with 5 bases spanning the gap. The CDR3 sequence is CASSRTQETQYF. The CDR3 DNA sequence: TGTGCCAGCAGCCGGACCCAAGAGACCCAGTACTTC.

The chain is built from TRBV6-1 and TRBJ1-2; TRBD1 matches 9 bases. The V gene end was trimmed by 8 bases and the J gene end by 0 bases; junction bases not matched to a gene: 13. CDR1 and CDR2 from the germline V gene are MNHNS and SASEGT. CDR3 length equals 17 residues. The CDR3 protein is CASLSRDRAMTNYGYTF. The CDR3 bases are TGTGCCAGCCTAAGTCGGGACAGGGCAATGACTAACTATGGCTACACCTTC.

The chain joins TRBV11-2 to TRBJ2-3; weak D call: TRBD2 (6 bases). The V end lost 8 bases, the J end lost 3 bases, and 15 bases lay between the germline ends. The CDR3 is 14 amino acids. The germline V gene has CDR1 SGHAT and CDR2 FQNNGV. CDR3 coding DNA: TGTGCCAGCCAGGACGTTGCGGGGACAGATACGCAGTATTTT. Its protein is CASQDVAGTDTQYF.

The chain carries TRBV11-3 and TRBJ2-3, with D unclear. CDR1 SGHNT and CDR2 YENEEA come from the germline V gene. The CDR3 sequence is 14 residues long. The V gene lost 3 bases and the J gene lost 4 bases, with 11 bases spanning the gap. The CDR3 region has the DNA TGTGCCAGCAGCTTGTCGGGTGTGGCAGATACGCAGTATTTT. Its protein is CASSLSGVADTQYF.

This clonotype was counted ten times or more. The gene calls are TRBV18 and TRBJ2-3, with 8 bases that match TRBD2. Looked up from germline, CDR1 is KGHSH and CDR2 is LQKENI. This CDR3 comprises 17 residues. The ends lost 1 base at V and 2 bases at J; junction bases unmatched: 8. The CDR3 region has the DNA TGTGCCAGCTCACCACGTCCGGGAGGGCCCAACACAGATACGCAGTATTTT. Its protein product is CASSPRPGGPNTDTQYF. Together with reference TRBV18 and TRBJ2-3, the CDR3 gives the full variable domain: NAGVMQNPRHLVRRRGQEARLRCSPMKGHSHVYWYRQLPEEGLKFMVYLQKENIIDESGMPKERFSAEFPKEGPSILRIQQVVRGDSAAYFCASSPRPGGPNTDTQYFGPGTRLTVL.

This clonotype was counted many times. CDR3 residues: CASTGGVDPWETQYF. CDR3 bases: TGTGCCAGCACCGGCGGAGTGGACCCCTGGGAGACCCAGTACTTC. The chain has TRBV3-1 and TRBJ2-5; no clear D. The ends were cut back, 7 bases at V and 5 bases at J, with 20 bases in the middle. This CDR3 comprises 15 residues. Germline V gene sequence: CDR1 LGHDT, CDR2 YNNKEL (reference sequence).

Only one count was recorded for this clonotype. This chain uses TRBV3-1 with TRBJ2-7; 15 bases line up with TRBD2. The CDR3 has 16 residues. V was pared by 4 bases and J by 2 bases, with 3 bases of the junction left unmatched. The germline gives CDR1 LGHDT, CDR2 YNNKEL (reference sequence). CDR3 loop: CASSPGLAGGPYEQYF. CDR3 DNA sequence: TGTGCCAGCAGCCCGGGACTAGCGGGAGGTCCCTACGAGCAGTACTTC.

This clonotype was observed a few times. CDR3 in amino acids: CASSSGLAYNEQFF. The CDR3 DNA follows: TGTGCCAGCAGTTCGGGGTTGGCTTACAATGAGCAGTTCTTC. V gene TRBV12-3 or TRBV12-4 combines with J gene TRBJ2-1; D is possibly TRBD2 (5 bases). CDR3 length equals 14 residues. V lost 4 bases to trimming and J lost 4 bases, with 11 bases between them.

In this sample, this clonotype turned up a few times. The CDR3 reads CASSFRPPEDTQYF. CDR3 DNA: TGTGCCAGCAGTTTTCGGCCGCCTGAGGATACGCAGTATTTT. The V and J genes are TRBV28 and TRBJ2-3, with no clear D. Germline values: CDR1 MDHEN, CDR2 SYDVKM. This CDR3 has 14 residues. V lost 3 bases and J 6 bases, leaving 13 bases between the germline ends.

Only a few counts were recorded for this clonotype. The V call is TRBV15, the J call TRBJ1-1; a weak D match, TRBD1 (6 bases). The V gene lost 0 bases and the J gene lost 7 bases, with 12 bases spanning the gap. The CDR3 loop spans 14 amino acids. Looked up from germline, CDR1 is LNHNV and CDR2 is YYDKDF (reference sequence). CDR3 nucleotide sequence: TGTGCCACCAGCAGAGATTGGACAGTCCTTGAAGCTTTCTTT. Amino acids: CATSRDWTVLEAFF.

Many counts were recorded for this clonotype. CDR3 in DNA: TGTGCCACCCTCCTGGGGCTAGATGGCCGGGCTGAGCAGTTCTTC. It codes for CATLLGLDGRAEQFF. The V gene is TRBV10-3, the J gene TRBJ2-1, with D possibly TRBD1 on 5 matching bases. Germline-derived CDR1 and CDR2 are ENHRY and SYGVKD. V was shortened by 10 bases and J by 9 bases, with 25 bases between the two germline ends. The CDR3 length is 15 residues.

This clonotype was counted at least ten times. V and J are TRBV4-2 and TRBJ2-7; either TRBD1 or TRBD2 may fit D (5 bases each). The CDR3 is 15 residues long. The V gene lost 6 bases and the J gene lost 4 bases, with 19 bases spanning the gap. Germline values: CDR1 LGHNA, CDR2 YNFKEQ. The CDR3 region has the DNA TGTGCCAGCAGACAAAACCCGGTGGGGGAATACGAGCAGTACTTC. Its protein product is CASRQNPVGEYEQYF.

This clonotype occurred many times. The J gene is TRBJ2-7, the V gene TRBV6-1, with a possible D match to TRBD2 (6 bases). V lost 6 bases to trimming and J lost 7 bases, with 19 bases between them. Germline V CDR1 and CDR2: MNHNS, SASEGT. The CDR3 runs to 14 residues. CDR3 amino acids: CASRDGLREVEQYF. The CDR3 DNA reads TGTGCCAGCAGAGACGGACTACGAGAGGTGGAGCAGTACTTC.

In this sample, this clonotype turned up many times. This chain links TRBV10-3 with TRBJ1-1; 8 bases align to TRBD1. The length of the CDR3 is 15 residues. The trim removed 5 bases at V and 1 base at J, leaving 6 bases unmatched. CDR1 is ENHRY and CDR2 is SYGVKD in the germline V gene. The CDR3, as DNA: TGTGCCATCAGTTCGTTGGGGACAGGGAACACTGAAGCTTTCTTT. This gives the protein CAISSLGTGNTEAFF.

This clonotype was recorded a few times. CDR3 coding DNA: TGCGCCAGCAGGGTAAATCCCGGGACAGGGGCGGGATACGAGCAGTACTTC. Amino acids: CASRVNPGTGAGYEQYF. The chain links TRBV5-1 to TRBJ2-7; 10 positions match TRBD1. The germline V gene has CDR1 SGHRS and CDR2 YFSETQ. Trimming cost V 5 bases and J 4 bases; bases outside gene matches: 15. The CDR3 length is 17 residues.

This sequence joins TRBV29-1 and TRBJ1-1, with a possible D match to TRBD1 (5 bases). CDR1 and CDR2 from the germline V gene are SQVTM and ANQGSEA. Trimming removed 3 bases at V and 3 bases at J, with 14 bases between. This CDR3 spans 14 amino acids. As DNA, the CDR3 is TGCAGCGTTGAGGTGTTTCAGGGTGACACTGAAGCTTTCTTT. Protein sequence: CSVEVFQGDTEAFF.

This clonotype came up a few times. V is TRBV6-5 and J is TRBJ1-6, with unresolved D. Per the germline V gene, CDR1 is MNHEY and CDR2 is SVGAGI. This CDR3 has 15 amino acids. V was clipped by 4 bases and J by 7 bases, with 14 bases between them. Written as DNA, the CDR3 is TGTGCCAGCAGTTGGCTCCGGGCCGAGAATTCACCCCTCCACTTT. This sequence encodes CASSWLRAENSPLHF.

This clonotype was found many times. The rearrangement uses TRBV12-2 and TRBJ2-2; TRBD2, the D gene given by the table, was not confirmed from the DNA. TRBV12-2 is assigned pseudogene status. The CDR3 extends over 16 amino acids. This CDR3 reads CASRLGLAGNTGELFF. The CDR3 coding sequence is TGTGCAAGTCGCTTAGGACTAGCGGGTAACACCGGGGAGCTGTTTTTT.

This clonotype came up many times. V usage is TRBV7-2 and J usage is TRBJ2-7; no clear D. The CDR3 contains 11 residues. Trimming removed 4 bases from V and 9 bases from J, with 10 bases in between. The V gene's germline CDR1 is SGHTA and CDR2 FQGNSA. DNA of the CDR3: TGTGCCAGCAGCTCGGACGGAGCGCAGTACTTC. Residues: CASSSDGAQYF.

This clonotype turned up a few times. The chain employs TRBV5-1 and TRBJ2-7; 10 bases line up with TRBD2. CDR1 and CDR2 from the germline V gene are SGHRS and YFSETQ. This CDR3 has 14 residues. After removal of 4 bases from V and 4 bases from J, the junction contained 5 bases not matched to a gene. CDR3 bases: TGCGCCAGCAGCCCCGGACTAGCGGTGTACGAGCAGTACTTC. Its protein product is CASSPGLAVYEQYF.

The chain is built from TRBV7-9 and TRBJ2-7; D unresolved. This CDR3 is 13 amino acids long. Trimming stripped 5 bases from V and 4 bases from J, with 12 bases between. Germline CDR1 and CDR2: SEHNR and FQNEAQ (reference sequence). The CDR3 reads CASSVWMGYEQYF. CDR3 bases: TGTGCCAGCAGCGTCTGGATGGGATACGAGCAGTACTTC.

This clonotype appeared many times. The rearrangement joins TRBV10-3 to TRBJ2-5; the match to TRBD1 covers 9 bases. The CDR3 is made up of 15 amino acids. The germline V gene has CDR1 ENHRY and CDR2 SYGVKD. With V trimmed by 5 bases and J by 5 bases, 9 bases remained unmatched. As DNA, the CDR3 is TGTGCCATCAGTCCTTACGGGACAGGGCAGGAGACCCAGTACTTC. It is translated as CAISPYGTGQETQYF.

Turning to this clonotype: The junction and the germline gene differ at one end; a read error may be behind it. The chain is built from TRBV7-6 and TRBJ1-1; no reliable D call. CDR1 is SGHVS, CDR2 FNYEAQ, per germline. There are 13 residues in the CDR3. CDR3 sequence (DNA): TGTGCCAGCAGCTCCGCTTTGAACACTGAAACTTTCTTT. Its translation: CASSSALNTETFF. Together with reference TRBV7-6 and TRBJ1-1, the CDR3 gives the full variable domain: GAGVSQSPRYKVTKRGQDVALRCDPISGHVSLYWYRQALGQGPEFLTYFNYEAQQDKSGLPNDRFSAERPEGSISTLTIQRTEQRDSAMYRCASSSALNTETFFGQGTRLTVV.